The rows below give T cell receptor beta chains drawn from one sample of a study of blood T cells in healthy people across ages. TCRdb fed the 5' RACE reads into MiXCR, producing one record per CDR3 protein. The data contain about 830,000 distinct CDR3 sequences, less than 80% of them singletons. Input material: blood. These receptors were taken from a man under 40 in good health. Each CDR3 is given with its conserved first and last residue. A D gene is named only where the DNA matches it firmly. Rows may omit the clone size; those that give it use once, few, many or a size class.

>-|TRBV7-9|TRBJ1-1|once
CASRHNGEAFF
TGTGCCAGTCGACACAACGGAGAAGCTTTCTTT
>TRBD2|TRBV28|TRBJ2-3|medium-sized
CASRKRGRGDTQYF
TGTGCCAGCAGAAAGCGGGGGCGGGGAGATACGCAGTATTTT
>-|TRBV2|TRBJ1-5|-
CASSARAGTQPQHF
TGTGCCAGCAGTGCTAGGGCAGGGACCCAGCCCCAGCATTTT
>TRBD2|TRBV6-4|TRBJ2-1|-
CASSAHPRLAGDRRDEQFF
TGTGCCAGCAGTGCCCACCCCCGACTAGCGGGGGATAGGCGCGATGAGCAGTTCTTC
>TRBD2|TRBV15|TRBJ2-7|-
CATSIAGGPYEQYF
TGTGCCACCAGCATAGCGGGGGGGCCGTACGAGCAGTACTTC
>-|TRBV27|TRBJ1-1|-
CASSLSEGGTEAFF
TGTGCCAGCAGTTTATCTGAGGGAGGCACTGAAGCTTTCTTT
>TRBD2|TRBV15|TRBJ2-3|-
CATSRGTSGGGDTQYF
TGTGCCACCAGCAGAGGGACTAGCGGGGGAGGAGATACGCAGTATTTT
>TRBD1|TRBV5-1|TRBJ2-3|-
CASSLLGTGDNTQYF
TGCGCCAGCAGCTTGCTCGGGACAGGGGACAATACGCAGTATTTT
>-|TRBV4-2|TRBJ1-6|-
CASSHSVNYNSPLHF
TGTGCCAGCAGCCACAGTGTGAACTATAATTCACCCCTCCACTTT
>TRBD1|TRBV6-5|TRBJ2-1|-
CASRVQGGLGDEQFF
TGTGCCAGCAGGGTACAGGGGGGTCTTGGGGATGAGCAGTTCTTC
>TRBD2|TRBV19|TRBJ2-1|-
CASSITSSGGDRDEQFF
TGTGCCAGTAGTATTACGTCTAGCGGGGGTGATAGAGATGAGCAGTTCTTC
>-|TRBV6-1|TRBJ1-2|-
CASTHRALGPVDYGYTF
TGTGCCAGCACCCACCGGGCCCTAGGGCCGGTAGACTATGGCTACACCTTC
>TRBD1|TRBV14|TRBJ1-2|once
CASSQGDRRHWYGYTF
TGTGCCAGCAGCCAAGGGGACAGGCGCCATTGGTATGGCTACACCTTC
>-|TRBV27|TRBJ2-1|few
CASSLGRLRGGEQFF
TGTGCCAGCAGTCTAGGCCGCCTAAGGGGGGGCGAGCAGTTCTTC
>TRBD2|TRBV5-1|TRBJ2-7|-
CASSLGLAGGRRNEQYF
TGCGCCAGCAGCTTGGGACTAGCGGGGGGTCGGAGGAACGAGCAGTACTTC
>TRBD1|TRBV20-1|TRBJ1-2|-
CSVRGWDRENYGYTF
TGCAGTGTTAGAGGCTGGGACAGGGAAAACTATGGCTACACCTTC
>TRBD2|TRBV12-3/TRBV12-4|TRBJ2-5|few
CASSLTSVETQYF
TGTGCCAGCAGCTTGACTAGCGTGGAGACCCAGTACTTC
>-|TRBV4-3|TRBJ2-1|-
CASSQDKYYPQGPGTYNEQFF
TGCGCCAGCAGCCAAGATAAATATTATCCCCAAGGGCCAGGGACATACAATGAGCAGTTCTTC
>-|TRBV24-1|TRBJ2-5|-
CATSDLGQETQYF
TGTGCCACCAGTGATTTAGGCCAAGAGACCCAGTACTTC
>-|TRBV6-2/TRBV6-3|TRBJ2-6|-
CASSDDSSGANVLTF
TGTGCCAGCAGTGACGACAGCTCTGGGGCCAACGTCCTGACTTTC
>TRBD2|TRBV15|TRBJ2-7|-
CATSRDKTGGTYSYEQYF
TGTGCCACCAGCAGAGATAAGACGGGGGGGACCTACTCCTACGAGCAGTACTTC
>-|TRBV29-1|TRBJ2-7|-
CSVAGGHNSYEQYF
TGCAGCGTCGCCGGAGGACACAACTCCTACGAGCAGTACTTC
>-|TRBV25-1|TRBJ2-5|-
CASTSPRTINRETQYF
TGTGCCAGCACCTCGCCGAGGACTATCAACCGGGAGACCCAGTACTTC
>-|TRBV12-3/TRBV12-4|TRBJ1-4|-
CASSSKYMGGEKLFF
TGTGCCAGCAGTTCCAAATACATGGGGGGGGAAAAACTGTTTTTT
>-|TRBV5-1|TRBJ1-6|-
CASSNSGDNSPLHF
TGCGCCAGCAGTAATTCGGGGGACAATTCACCCCTCCACTTT
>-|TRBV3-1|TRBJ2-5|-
CASSQFDREETQYF
TGTGCCAGCAGCCAGTTCGACAGAGAAGAGACCCAGTACTTC
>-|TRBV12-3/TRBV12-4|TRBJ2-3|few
CASSPGTPADTQYF
TGTGCCAGCAGTCCCGGGACGCCGGCAGATACGCAGTATTTT
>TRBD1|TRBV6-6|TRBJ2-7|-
CASRNSGRDRAYEQYF
TGTGCCAGCAGGAACTCAGGCCGGGACAGGGCCTACGAGCAGTACTTC
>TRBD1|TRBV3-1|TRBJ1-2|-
CATSPGTVNGYTF
TGTGCCACCTCCCCCGGGACAGTAAATGGCTACACCTTC
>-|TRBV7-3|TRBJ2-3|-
CASSYKPGTGTDTQYF
TGTGCCAGCAGCTATAAACCAGGGACTGGCACAGATACGCAGTATTTT
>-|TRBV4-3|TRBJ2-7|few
CASSIYGYEQYF
TGCGCCAGCAGCATTTACGGGTACGAGCAGTACTTC
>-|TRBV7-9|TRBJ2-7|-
CASSLNHGVLNPYEQYF
TGTGCCAGCAGCTTAAATCACGGGGTCCTAAACCCCTACGAGCAGTACTTC
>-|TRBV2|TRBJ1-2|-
CASSEGPEPRDNYGYTF
TGTGCCAGCAGTGAAGGCCCTGAACCCAGGGATAACTATGGCTACACCTTC
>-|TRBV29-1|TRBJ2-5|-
CSVDRSRQETQYF
TGCAGCGTTGATAGGTCCAGGCAAGAGACCCAGTACTTC
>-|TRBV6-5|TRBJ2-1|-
CASSYEDSGYNEQFF
TGTGCCAGCAGTTACGAGGACAGTGGCTACAATGAGCAGTTCTTC
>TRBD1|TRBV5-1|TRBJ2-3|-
CASSSGTGLYTDTQYF
TGCGCCAGCAGCTCCGGGACAGGGCTATACACAGATACGCAGTATTTT
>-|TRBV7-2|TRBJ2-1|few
CASSLGASMNEQFF
TGTGCCAGCAGCTTAGGCGCCAGTATGAATGAGCAGTTCTTC
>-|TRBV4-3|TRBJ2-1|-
CASSQDRGAVDEQFF
TGCGCCAGCAGCCAAGACCGAGGAGCAGTCGATGAGCAGTTCTTC
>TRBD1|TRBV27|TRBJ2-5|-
CASSWDSKETQYF
TGTGCCAGCAGCTGGGACAGCAAAGAGACCCAGTACTTC
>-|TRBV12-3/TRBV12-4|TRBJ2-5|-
CASSSAGLETQYF
TGTGCCAGCAGTTCCGCGGGGCTAGAGACCCAGTACTTC
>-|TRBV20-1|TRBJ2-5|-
CSASDSQETQYF
TGCAGTGCTAGTGACTCCCAAGAGACCCAGTACTTC
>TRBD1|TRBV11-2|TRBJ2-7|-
CASRYRGQSYEQYF
TGTGCCAGCAGGTACCGGGGACAGTCCTACGAGCAGTACTTC
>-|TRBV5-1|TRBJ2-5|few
CASSLVAGNQETQYF
TGCGCCAGCAGCTTGGTAGCTGGGAACCAAGAGACCCAGTACTTC
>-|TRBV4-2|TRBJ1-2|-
CASSQSGPTPGGYTF
TGTGCCAGCAGCCAATCAGGACCGACTCCCGGGGGCTACACCTTC
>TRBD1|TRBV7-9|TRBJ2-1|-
CASSSRQGINEQFF
TGTGCCAGCAGCTCCCGACAGGGAATAAATGAGCAGTTCTTC
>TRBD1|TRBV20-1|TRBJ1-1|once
CSVPRGGGTEAFF
TGCAGTGTCCCCAGGGGGGGGGGCACTGAAGCTTTCTTT
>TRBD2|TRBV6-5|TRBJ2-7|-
CASRTTTYGEGEQYF
TGTGCCAGCCGGACAACCACCTACGGGGAGGGTGAGCAGTACTTC
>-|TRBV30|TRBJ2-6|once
CAWAWANVLTF
TGTGCCTGGGCTTGGGCCAACGTCCTGACTTTC
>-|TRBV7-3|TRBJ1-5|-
CASSDGQSFNQPQHF
TGTGCCAGCAGTGACGGACAGAGCTTCAATCAGCCCCAGCATTTT
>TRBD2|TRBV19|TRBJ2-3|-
CASSIGLAGTDTQYF
TGTGCCAGTAGTATCGGACTAGCGGGGACAGATACGCAGTATTTT
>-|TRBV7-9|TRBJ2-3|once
CASSSVGVYDTQYF
TGTGCCAGCAGCTCCGTTGGGGTATATGATACGCAGTATTTT
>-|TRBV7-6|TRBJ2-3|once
CASSSPPGSVGDTQYF
TGTGCCAGCAGCTCCCCACCGGGGAGCGTGGGAGATACGCAGTATTTT
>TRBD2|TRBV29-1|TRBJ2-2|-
CSASPSGGYTGELFF
TGCAGCGCCTCCCCTAGCGGGGGGTACACCGGGGAGCTGTTTTTT
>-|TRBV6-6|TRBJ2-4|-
CASSYSVKNIQYF
TGTGCCAGCAGTTACTCGGTCAAAAACATTCAGTACTTC
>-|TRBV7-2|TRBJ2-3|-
CASSLQPGDTDTQYF
TGTGCCAGCAGCTTACAGCCGGGAGATACAGATACGCAGTATTTT
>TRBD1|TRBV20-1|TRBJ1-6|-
CSAAPGQFISPLHF
TGCAGTGCTGCGCCGGGACAGTTTATTTCACCCCTCCACTTT
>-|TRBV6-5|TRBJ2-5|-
CASSPTGGWETQYF
TGTGCCAGCAGTCCTACGGGCGGCTGGGAGACCCAGTACTTC
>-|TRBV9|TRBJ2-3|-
CASSPGDLLWGDTDTQYF
TGTGCCAGCAGCCCTGGGGACCTTCTATGGGGGGACACAGATACGCAGTATTTT
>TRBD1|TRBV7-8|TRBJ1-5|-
CASSYGTGSPYSNQPQHF
TGTGCCAGCAGCTACGGGACAGGCTCACCTTATAGCAATCAGCCCCAGCATTTT